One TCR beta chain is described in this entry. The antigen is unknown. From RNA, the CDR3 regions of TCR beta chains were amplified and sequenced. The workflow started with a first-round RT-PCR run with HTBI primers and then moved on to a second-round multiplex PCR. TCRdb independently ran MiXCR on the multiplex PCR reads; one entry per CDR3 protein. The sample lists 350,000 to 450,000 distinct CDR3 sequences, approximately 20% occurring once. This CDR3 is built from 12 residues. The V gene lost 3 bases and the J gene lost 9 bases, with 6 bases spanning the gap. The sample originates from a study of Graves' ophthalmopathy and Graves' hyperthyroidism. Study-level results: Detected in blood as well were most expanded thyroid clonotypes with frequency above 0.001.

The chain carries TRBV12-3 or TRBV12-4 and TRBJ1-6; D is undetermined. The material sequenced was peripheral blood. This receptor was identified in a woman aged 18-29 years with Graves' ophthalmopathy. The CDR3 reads CASSFGRSPLHF. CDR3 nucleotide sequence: TGTGCCAGCAGTTTTGGGCGTTCACCCCTCCACTTT.